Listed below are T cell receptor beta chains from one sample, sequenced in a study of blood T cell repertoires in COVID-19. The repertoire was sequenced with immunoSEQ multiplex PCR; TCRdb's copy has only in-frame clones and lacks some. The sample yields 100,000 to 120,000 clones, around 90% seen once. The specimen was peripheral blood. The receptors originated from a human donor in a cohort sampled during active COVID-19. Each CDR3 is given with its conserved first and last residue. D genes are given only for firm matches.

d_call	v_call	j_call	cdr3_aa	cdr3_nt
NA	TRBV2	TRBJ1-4	CASSRGRLATNEKLFF	TGTGCCAGCAGTAGGGGTCGGCTTGCAACTAATGAAAAACTGTTTTTT
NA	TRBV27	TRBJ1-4	CASKPGDVGLNEKLFF	TGTGCCAGCAAGCCAGGGGACGTCGGGTTAAATGAAAAACTGTTTTTT
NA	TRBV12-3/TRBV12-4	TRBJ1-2	CASSRQEYGYTF	TGTGCCAGCAGTAGACAGGAATATGGCTACACCTTC
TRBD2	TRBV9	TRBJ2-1	CASSPGTSFVNEQFF	TGTGCCAGCAGCCCTGGGACTAGCTTTGTCAATGAGCAGTTCTTC
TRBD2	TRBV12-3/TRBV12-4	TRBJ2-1	CASSRGGSYEQFF	TGTGCCAGCAGCCGGGGGGGAAGCTATGAGCAGTTCTTC
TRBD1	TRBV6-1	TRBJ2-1	CASSERRSGQGRYNEQFF	TGTGCCAGCAGTGAGAGGAGATCGGGACAGGGCCGTTACAATGAGCAGTTCTTC
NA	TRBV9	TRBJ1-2	CASSAGLTHGYTF	TGTGCCAGCAGCGCGGGACTTACCCATGGCTACACCTTC
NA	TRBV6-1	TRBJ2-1	CASSEEVAGLYNEQFF	TGTGCCAGCAGTGAAGAGGTTGCGGGGCTGTACAATGAGCAGTTCTTC
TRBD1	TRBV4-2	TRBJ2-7	CASSQDQTGTGGSYEQYF	TGTGCCAGCAGCCAAGATCAGACCGGGACAGGGGGCTCCTACGAGCAGTACTTC
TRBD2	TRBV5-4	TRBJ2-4	CASSLMGLGGNIQYF	TGTGCCAGCAGCTTAATGGGACTAGGAGGAAACATTCAGTACTTC
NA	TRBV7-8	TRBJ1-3	CASSKVGGENTIYF	TGTGCCAGCAGCAAGGTTGGGGGGGAAAACACCATATATTTT